This record covers a single T cell receptor beta chain. The germline CDR1 and CDR2 sequences are DFQATT and SNEGSKA (reference sequence). The CDR3 runs 13 residues. With the 5' RACE reads reprocessed, TCRdb shows one record per CDR3 protein and no DNA. The sample data list approximately 380,000 distinct CDR3 sequences. These data are taken from a study of monozygotic twins with inflammatory bowel disease. The chain joins TRBV20-1 to TRBJ2-5. The source material was blood. This clonotype originated in a human donor with ulcerative colitis or Crohn's disease, or a healthy co-twin of an affected twin (not recorded which). CDR3 region: CSARSSGQETQYF.